This is a list of T cell receptor beta chains from one sample in a study of shared clonotypes between healthy human individuals. Sequencing used immunoSEQ multiplex PCR; TCRdb keeps in-frame clones, though not all of them. This sample has roughly 700,000 clones, with roughly 70% found just once. The material sequenced was memory CD4+ T cells sorted from blood. The receptors stem from a woman aged 25 to 39 in good health. Both conserved end residues are trimmed from each CDR3. A D gene is named only where the DNA matches it firmly.

v_gene: TRBV5-1; len: 11; j_gene: TRBJ1-1; d_gene: TRBD1; CDR3aa: ASSYGQVTEAF
v_gene: TRBV7-9; len: 14; j_gene: TRBJ2-1; d_gene: TRBD2; CDR3aa: ASLISGGSSYNEQF
v_gene: TRBV10-3; len: 12; j_gene: -; d_gene: -; CDR3aa: AISDQGIPYEQY
v_gene: TRBV4-2; len: 15; j_gene: TRBJ1-3; d_gene: -; CDR3aa: ASSQGHRESSGNTIY
v_gene: TRBV7-8; len: 11; j_gene: TRBJ2-5; d_gene: -; CDR3aa: ASSLDGKETQY
v_gene: TRBV5-1; len: 13; j_gene: TRBJ2-1; d_gene: -; CDR3aa: ASSLASGAYNEQF
v_gene: TRBV2; len: 12; j_gene: TRBJ1-1; d_gene: -; CDR3aa: ASSEKGQVPEAF
v_gene: TRBV5-1; len: 15; j_gene: TRBJ2-7; d_gene: -; CDR3aa: ASSPEGVRRGPGEQY
v_gene: TRBV5-1; len: 12; j_gene: TRBJ1-3; d_gene: -; CDR3aa: ASRELTSGNTIY
v_gene: TRBV6-5; len: 13; j_gene: TRBJ1-2; d_gene: -; CDR3aa: ASSYSNSQRRGYT
v_gene: TRBV19; len: 13; j_gene: TRBJ1-5; d_gene: -; CDR3aa: ASSSRQLSNQPQH
v_gene: TRBV6-5; len: 11; j_gene: TRBJ2-7; d_gene: -; CDR3aa: ASSLVEGGEQY
v_gene: TRBV11-2; len: 13; j_gene: TRBJ2-1; d_gene: -; CDR3aa: ASTAGTGSYNEQF
v_gene: TRBV29-1; len: 13; j_gene: TRBJ2-1; d_gene: TRBD2; CDR3aa: SVDHRTSGNNEQF
v_gene: TRBV5-1; len: 12; j_gene: TRBJ2-7; d_gene: TRBD2; CDR3aa: ATSSTSGTHEQY
v_gene: TRBV6-4; len: 14; j_gene: TRBJ2-1; d_gene: TRBD2; CDR3aa: ASSTSGRAEVDEQF
v_gene: TRBV5-6; len: 16; j_gene: TRBJ2-4; d_gene: TRBD2; CDR3aa: ASSLLLSGIKAKNIQY
v_gene: TRBV19; len: 14; j_gene: TRBJ1-5; d_gene: -; CDR3aa: ASANPPGRKNQPQH
v_gene: TRBV5-1; len: 12; j_gene: TRBJ2-1; d_gene: -; CDR3aa: ASSLADFYNEQF
v_gene: TRBV10-2; len: 11; j_gene: TRBJ1-1; d_gene: -; CDR3aa: ASFKTENTEAF
v_gene: TRBV7-9; len: 11; j_gene: TRBJ1-2; d_gene: -; CDR3aa: ASSSQGPGGYT
v_gene: TRBV27; len: 12; j_gene: TRBJ2-5; d_gene: TRBD2; CDR3aa: ASSTISGQETQY
v_gene: TRBV9; len: 14; j_gene: TRBJ2-1; d_gene: TRBD2; CDR3aa: ASSRGLAGDGNEQF
v_gene: TRBV18; len: 13; j_gene: TRBJ2-7; d_gene: TRBD2; CDR3aa: ASSPGTSGTHEQY
v_gene: TRBV10-3; len: 12; j_gene: TRBJ1-1; d_gene: TRBD1; CDR3aa: AIGQQGAETEAF
v_gene: TRBV5-1; len: 10; j_gene: TRBJ2-7; d_gene: -; CDR3aa: ASSLDHYEQY
v_gene: TRBV19; len: 12; j_gene: TRBJ1-5; d_gene: -; CDR3aa: ASSISGDNQPQH
v_gene: TRBV7-3; len: 16; j_gene: TRBJ2-3; d_gene: TRBD2; CDR3aa: ASSLPYVAGEVPDTQY
v_gene: TRBV2; len: 8; j_gene: TRBJ2-7; d_gene: -; CDR3aa: ASSIDEQY
v_gene: TRBV19; len: 13; j_gene: TRBJ2-5; d_gene: TRBD1; CDR3aa: ATRTGGLGGETQY
v_gene: TRBV10-2; len: 14; j_gene: TRBJ2-1; d_gene: -; CDR3aa: ASSESRGEGYNEQF
v_gene: TRBV11-3; len: 11; j_gene: TRBJ2-1; d_gene: TRBD1; CDR3aa: ASSETGHNEQF
v_gene: TRBV6-1; len: 13; j_gene: TRBJ2-2; d_gene: -; CDR3aa: ASSGLGGNTGELF
v_gene: TRBV25-1; len: 13; j_gene: TRBJ2-5; d_gene: TRBD1; CDR3aa: ASSEGHRGRETQY
v_gene: TRBV19; len: 12; j_gene: TRBJ2-2; d_gene: TRBD1; CDR3aa: ASSRDREAGELF
v_gene: TRBV11-2; len: 13; j_gene: TRBJ2-5; d_gene: -; CDR3aa: ASSHIRGAGETQY
v_gene: TRBV11-2; len: 14; j_gene: TRBJ2-2; d_gene: TRBD2; CDR3aa: ASRWTSGINTGELF
v_gene: TRBV5-4; len: 12; j_gene: TRBJ1-2; d_gene: -; CDR3aa: ASSRYGDWYGYT
v_gene: TRBV19; len: 12; j_gene: TRBJ2-7; d_gene: -; CDR3aa: ASSEGTGPYEQY
v_gene: TRBV2; len: 11; j_gene: TRBJ2-1; d_gene: TRBD2; CDR3aa: ASREENYNEQF
v_gene: TRBV7-2; len: 14; j_gene: TRBJ1-3; d_gene: -; CDR3aa: ASSKSALSPGNTIY